One and the same sample provided the 23 T cell receptor beta chains below, sequenced in a study of PD-1 blockade in classical Hodgkin lymphoma. All the patients suffered relapse after autologous stem cell transplantation, and brentuximab vedotin exposure differed. Clones were read by immunoSEQ multiplex PCR, and TCRdb kept only the in-frame ones, dropping some. The table has around 20,000 clones, more than 80% seen once. Sequences were derived from peripheral blood mononuclear cells (PBMCs), sampled before the second cycle of nivolumab. These receptors originate from a human donor with classical Hodgkin lymphoma.

This clone appeared a single time. The chain carries TRBV7-3 and TRBJ2-5; the D is unclear. The CDR3 has 13 amino acids. V was shortened by 2 bases and J by 3 bases, with 7 bases between the two germline ends. Per the germline V gene, CDR1 is SGHTA and CDR2 is FQGTGA. The CDR3 sequence: CASSLVQEETQYF. CDR3 bases: TGTGCCAGCAGCTTAGTACAAGAAGAGACCCAGTACTTC.

V and J are TRBV7-8 and TRBJ2-5; D unresolved. With 1 base removed from V and 4 bases from J, the gap between germline ends came to 7 bases. The CDR3 is 13 residues long. Germline V CDR1 and CDR2: SGHVS, FQNEAQ. This CDR3 reads CASSLVVPETQYF. In DNA form, the CDR3 reads TGTGCCAGCAGCTTAGTGGTCCCAGAGACCCAGTACTTC.

V is TRBV9 and J is TRBJ1-4; D might be TRBD1 (6 bases). The CDR3 sequence is 16 residues long. CDR1 is SGDLS, CDR2 YYNGEE, per germline. Trimming removed 4 bases from V and 8 bases from J, with 21 bases in between. CDR3 in DNA: TGTGCCAGCAGCCAACGAGGGGGAGGGGTTGGAGAAAAACTGTTTTTT. Its translation is CASSQRGGGVGEKLFF.

J is TRBJ1-1 and V is TRBV5-1; 8 nucleotides agree with TRBD1. The CDR3 spans 14 residues. Trimming took 4 bases from V and 3 from J; bases not matched to a gene: 5. Germline V lookup: CDR1 SGHRS, CDR2 YFSETQ. CDR3 DNA: TGCGCCAGCAGCCCGCAGACAGGGGACACTGAAGCTTTCTTT. Its protein product is CASSPQTGDTEAFF.

The gene calls are TRBV27 and TRBJ2-7, with a possible D match to TRBD1 (6 bases). The CDR3 has 14 residues. Trimming cost V 5 bases and J 2 bases, with 13 bases left between them. The germline V gene has CDR1 MNHEY and CDR2 SMNVEV (reference sequence). The CDR3 nucleotides read TGTGCCAGCAGTCTAAACAGGGCCCCCTACGAGCAGTACTTC. Translated: CASSLNRAPYEQYF.

This chain uses TRBV7-9 with TRBJ2-2; D is unresolved. This CDR3 has 14 residues. V lost 1 base to trimming and J lost 1 base, with 4 bases between them. Germline CDR1 SEHNR, CDR2 FQNEAQ (reference sequence). The CDR3 spells CASSLEGNTGELFF. For the CDR3, the DNA is TGTGCCAGCAGCTTAGAGGGGAACACCGGGGAGCTGTTTTTT.

The rearrangement joins TRBV10-2 to TRBJ2-2; 9 bases match TRBD2. Trimming took 7 bases from V and 4 from J; bases not matched to a gene: 7. Germline-derived CDR1 and CDR2 are WSHSY and SAAADI. This CDR3 has 15 residues. The CDR3, as DNA: TGCGCCAGCAAGCCAGCGGGGGGATCCACCGGGGAGCTGTTTTTT. It translates to CASKPAGGSTGELFF.

The J gene is TRBJ2-2, the V gene TRBV7-9; the D gene is possibly TRBD1 (5 bases). V was pared by 1 base and J by 7 bases, with 19 bases between. Germline V lookup: CDR1 SEHNR, CDR2 FQNEAQ (reference sequence). The CDR3 covers 17 residues. Written as DNA, the CDR3 is TGTGCCAGCAGCTTAGAGGGGTCAGGGCCACGCGGCGGGGAGCTGTTTTTT. Residues: CASSLEGSGPRGGELFF.

This chain connects TRBV5-1 to TRBJ2-3, with D maybe TRBD2 (5 bases). The CDR3 sequence is 15 residues long. Between the trimmed V and J ends, which lost 0 bases and 4 bases, there was a span of 12 bases. CDR1 and CDR2 (germline): SGHRS, YFSETQ. The chain's CDR3 is CASSLAGDVADTQYF. CDR3 sequence (DNA): TGCGCCAGCAGCTTGGCCGGGGATGTGGCAGATACGCAGTATTTT. The variable domain in full, completed from reference TRBV5-1 and TRBJ2-3, reads KAGVTQTPRYLIKTRGQQVTLSCSPISGHRSVSWYQQTPGQGLQFLFEYFSETQRNKGNFPGRFSGRQFSNSRSEMNVSTLELGDSALYLCASSLAGDVADTQYFGPGTRLTVL.

The chain uses TRBV7-2 and TRBJ1-2; TRBD1 is a possible D gene (5 bases). The CDR3 extends over 14 amino acids. Germline CDR1 is SGHTA and CDR2 is FQGNSA. Trimming removed 1 base from V and 4 bases from J, with 10 bases in between. The CDR3 nucleotides are TGTGCCAGCAGCTTAGTCGTACAGGTCTATGGCTACACCTTC. Protein product: CASSLVVQVYGYTF.

V gene TRBV4-1 combines with J gene TRBJ1-4; D remains unclear. The CDR3 totals 16 residues. Trimming took off 1 base at V and 4 bases at J, with 13 bases between the two ends. In germline, CDR1 is MGHRA, CDR2 YSYEKL. For the CDR3, the DNA is TGCGCCAGCAGCCAAGTCTCCGGAACTGATAATGAAAAACTGTTTTTT. Amino acid sequence: CASSQVSGTDNEKLFF.

This clone has a single count. V and J are TRBV6-5 and TRBJ1-6, with 10 bases matching TRBD1. CDR3 length equals 15 residues. Per the germline V gene, CDR1 is MNHEY and CDR2 is SVGAGI. J was trimmed by 10 bases and V by 0 bases; bases with no gene match: 3. The chain's CDR3 is CASSYSGTGVSPLHF. DNA of the CDR3: TGTGCCAGCAGTTACTCCGGGACAGGGGTCTCACCCCTCCACTTT.

The chain joins TRBV20-1 to TRBJ2-7; D remains ambiguous. Trimming took off 1 base at V and 2 bases at J, with 3 bases between the two ends. Per germline, CDR1 DFQATT and CDR2 SNEGSKA (reference sequence). This CDR3 contains 11 residues. CDR3 in amino acids: CSARGPYEQYF. CDR3 sequence (DNA): TGCAGTGCTAGAGGGCCCTACGAGCAGTACTTC.

This chain joins TRBV7-9 and TRBJ1-4; D gene ambiguous. The length of the CDR3 is 16 residues. Germline V lookup: CDR1 SEHNR, CDR2 FQNEAQ (reference sequence). V was trimmed by 1 base and J by 1 base, leaving 10 bases between them. CDR3 protein: CASSLERGLTNEKLFF. The CDR3 nucleotides are TGTGCCAGCAGCTTAGAGCGAGGCTTAACTAATGAAAAACTGTTTTTT.

This clone has only one observation. J is TRBJ2-5 and V is TRBV4-3; 15 nucleotides align to TRBD2. The V gene end was trimmed by 5 bases and the J gene end by 5 bases; junction bases not matched to a gene: 12. Germline CDR1 LGHNA, CDR2 YSLEER. The CDR3 runs to 18 residues. CDR3 DNA: TGCGCCAGCAGCGTATCCGGGACTAGCGGGGGGCCAGTGGAGACCCAGTACTTC. It specifies CASSVSGTSGGPVETQYF.

The rearrangement links TRBV7-9 to TRBJ2-5, with TRBD2 identical over 10 bases. V was pared by 6 bases and J by 4 bases, with 5 bases of the junction left unmatched. This CDR3 contains 14 residues. The germline CDR1 and CDR2 sequences are SEHNR and FQNEAQ (reference sequence). The chain's CDR3 is CASRQSGGGETQYF. The CDR3 bases are TGTGCCAGCAGACAGAGCGGGGGGGGAGAGACCCAGTACTTC.

The gene calls are TRBV9 and TRBJ1-2, with unresolved D. Looked up from germline, CDR1 is SGDLS and CDR2 is YYNGEE. The CDR3 runs 15 residues. V lost 0 bases and J lost 2, with 11 bases in between. CDR3 sequence (DNA): TGTGCCAGCAGCGTAGGGGTTGGAGAGAACTATGGCTACACCTTC. Its protein product is CASSVGVGENYGYTF.

This chain links TRBV6-1 with TRBJ2-7; 12 positions agree with TRBD2. The germline CDR1 and CDR2 sequences are MNHNS and SASEGT. V was pared by 8 bases and J by 2 bases, with 7 bases of the junction left unmatched. The CDR3 spans 15 residues. CDR3 loop: CASVPLAGGPYEQYF. CDR3 DNA: TGTGCCAGCGTTCCCCTAGCGGGGGGGCCCTACGAGCAGTACTTC.

This clone was seen a handful of times. V is TRBV27 and J is TRBJ2-2; 7 bases align to TRBD2. Germline loops: CDR1 MNHEY, CDR2 SMNVEV (reference sequence). This CDR3 has 16 residues. The V segment lost 4 bases and the J segment 5 bases; nucleotides outside the gene matches: 10. The CDR3 here is CASSSLGGVRTGELFF. CDR3 DNA: TGTGCCAGCAGTTCCCTGGGGGGGGTAAGAACCGGGGAGCTGTTTTTT.

This chain connects TRBV4-3 to TRBJ2-3; maybe TRBD2 (5 bases). Trimming cost V 4 bases and J 0 bases, with 11 bases left between them. The germline V gene has CDR1 LGHNA and CDR2 YSLEER. The CDR3 is 15 amino acids. DNA for the CDR3: TGCGCCAGCAGCCGAGACTATTCTAGCACAGATACGCAGTATTTT. Protein product: CASSRDYSSTDTQYF.

The V gene is TRBV5-1, the J gene TRBJ2-7; D gene uncertain. The CDR3 is 13 amino acids. Germline V gene sequence: CDR1 SGHRS, CDR2 YFSETQ. The germline V and J ends were trimmed by 0 bases and 4 bases, with 8 bases remaining between them. The CDR3 DNA follows: TGCGCCAGCAGCTTGGAGGTGTCATACGAGCAGTACTTC. It encodes CASSLEVSYEQYF.

The chain recombines TRBV5-5 with TRBJ1-4; maybe TRBD1 (6 bases). With 2 bases removed from V and 3 bases from J, the gap between germline ends came to 14 bases. CDR1 is SGHKS, CDR2 YYEKEE, per germline (reference sequence). The length of the CDR3 is 16 residues. CDR3 region: CASSFGNRAANEKLFF. CDR3 sequence (DNA): TGTGCCAGCAGCTTTGGAAACAGGGCAGCTAATGAAAAACTGTTTTTT.

J is TRBJ2-1 and V is TRBV4-2, with 11 bases matching TRBD2. CDR1 is LGHNA, CDR2 YNFKEQ, per germline. The CDR3 sequence is 14 residues long. The J segment lost 9 bases and the V segment lost 3 bases, leaving 4 bases of the junction unmatched. Here the CDR3 DNA reads TGTGCCAGCAGCCAGGGACTAGCGGCGATTGAGCAGTTCTTC. Its translation: CASSQGLAAIEQFF.